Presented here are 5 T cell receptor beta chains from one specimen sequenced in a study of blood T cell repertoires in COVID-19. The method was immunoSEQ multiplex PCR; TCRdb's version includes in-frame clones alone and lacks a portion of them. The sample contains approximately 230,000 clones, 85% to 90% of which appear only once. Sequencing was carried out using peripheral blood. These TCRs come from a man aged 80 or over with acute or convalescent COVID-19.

The CDR3 spells CASSPGRGNTEAFF. The CDR3 DNA reads TGTGCCAGCTCACCTGGGCGGGGGAACACTGAAGCTTTCTTT. V and J are TRBV18 and TRBJ1-1, with D unclear. Germline CDR1 reads KGHSH; CDR2 reads LQKENI. Trimming cost V 3 bases and J 1 base, with 9 bases left between them. This CDR3 has 14 residues.

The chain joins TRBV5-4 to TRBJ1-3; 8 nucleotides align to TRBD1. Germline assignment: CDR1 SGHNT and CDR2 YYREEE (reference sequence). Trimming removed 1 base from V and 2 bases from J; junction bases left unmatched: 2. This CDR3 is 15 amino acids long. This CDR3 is CASSLPGGTGNTIYF. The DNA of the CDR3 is TGTGCCAGCAGCTTGCCAGGGGGCACTGGAAACACCATATATTTT.

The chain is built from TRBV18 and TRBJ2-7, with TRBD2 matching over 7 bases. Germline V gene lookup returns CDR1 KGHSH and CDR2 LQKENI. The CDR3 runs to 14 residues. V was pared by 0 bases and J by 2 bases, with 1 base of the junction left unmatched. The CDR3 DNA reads TGTGCCAGCTCACCACCGGGAGGGCCCTACGAGCAGTACTTC. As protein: CASSPPGGPYEQYF.

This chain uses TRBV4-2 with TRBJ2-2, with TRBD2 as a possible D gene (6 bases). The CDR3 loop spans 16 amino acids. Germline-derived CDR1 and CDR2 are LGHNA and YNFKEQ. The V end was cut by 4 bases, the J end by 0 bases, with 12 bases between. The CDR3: CASSLRGITNTGELFF. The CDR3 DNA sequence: TGTGCCAGCAGCCTCCGGGGGATTACGAACACCGGGGAGCTGTTTTTT.

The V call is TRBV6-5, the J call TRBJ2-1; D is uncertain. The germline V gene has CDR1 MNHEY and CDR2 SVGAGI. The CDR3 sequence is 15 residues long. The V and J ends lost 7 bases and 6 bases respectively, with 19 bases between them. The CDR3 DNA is TGTGCCAGCACCCAGCGCCCAATGGTTATCAATGAGCAGTTCTTC. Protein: CASTQRPMVINEQFF.